The entry below gives a single T cell receptor beta chain sequence along with its context. These data belong to a study of PD-1 and CTLA-4 blockade in melanoma. Repertoires were generated with immunoSEQ multiplex PCR, while TCRdb's copy carries only in-frame clones and drops some. The data contain 15,000 to 20,000 clones, 73% of them singletons. The sample in question was CD8+ T cells from peripheral blood, obtained before anti-PD-1 treatment. The clonotype originates from a human donor with melanoma.

This CDR3 is CASSQEGGSRELFF. CDR3 in DNA: TGCGCCAGCAGCCAAGAAGGGGGGAGCCGGGAGCTGTTTTTT. The rearrangement links TRBV4-1 to TRBJ2-2; D might be TRBD1 or TRBD2, each matching 6 bases. In germline, CDR1 is MGHRA, CDR2 YSYEKL. The CDR3 loop spans 14 amino acids. The V end lost 0 bases, the J end lost 9 bases, and 11 bases lay between the germline ends.